This TCR beta chain is drawn from a study of regulatory T cells in long-lasting Graves disease. In the study overall: In persistent Graves' disease, antithyroid drugs had been taken for over 5 years and TSH receptor antibodies stayed positive.

Trimming removed 6 bases at V and 8 bases at J, with 19 bases between. Germline V gene sequence: CDR1 SNHLY, CDR2 FYNNEI. CDR3 length: 15 amino acids. Time point in this sample: persistent/refractory GD, antithyroid drugs over 5 years with positive TRAb. Scientists built the TCR library using RNA that was extracted from PBMCs. Doctors identified Graves' disease using the American Thyroid Association guidelines. Investigators prepared the TCR beta libraries by applying iRepertoire HTBI primers and Arm-PCR of CDR3 regions. TCRdb fed the multiplex PCR reads into MiXCR, producing one record per CDR3 protein. Of around 460,000 distinct CDR3 sequences listed, approximately 23% are singletons. Regarding the study as a whole: Gene preferences differed: TRBV28, TRBJ1-2, TRBJ2-5 in persistent cases.

In regard to this clonotype: Its antigen is as yet unknown.

The chain recombines TRBV2 with TRBJ2-2, with D possibly TRBD1 on 6 matching bases. The receptor was isolated from a female donor with Graves disease. The sequencing used peripheral blood mononuclear cells (PBMCs), collected when the disease was refractory, from a patient treated with antithyroid drugs. CDR3 sequence (DNA): TGTGCCAGCAGCGGTTTACAGGGAAGAGCGGGGGAGCTGTTTTTT. It yields the protein CASSGLQGRAGELFF.